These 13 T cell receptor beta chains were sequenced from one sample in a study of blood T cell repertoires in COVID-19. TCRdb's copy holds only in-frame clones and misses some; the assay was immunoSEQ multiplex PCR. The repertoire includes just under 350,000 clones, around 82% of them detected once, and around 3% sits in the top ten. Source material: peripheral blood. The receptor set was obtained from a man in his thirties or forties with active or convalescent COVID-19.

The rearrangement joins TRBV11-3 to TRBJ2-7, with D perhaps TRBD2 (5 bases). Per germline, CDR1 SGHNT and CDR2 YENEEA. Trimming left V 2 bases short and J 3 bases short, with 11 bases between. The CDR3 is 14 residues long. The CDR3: CASSLPAASYEQYF. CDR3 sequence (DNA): TGTGCCAGCAGCTTACCAGCGGCAAGCTACGAGCAGTACTTC.

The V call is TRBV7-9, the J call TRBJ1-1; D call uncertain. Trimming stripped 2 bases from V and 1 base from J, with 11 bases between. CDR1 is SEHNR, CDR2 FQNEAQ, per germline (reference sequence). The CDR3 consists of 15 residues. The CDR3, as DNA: TGTGCCAGCAGCTTACTACAGTCTCCGAACACTGAAGCTTTCTTT. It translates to CASSLLQSPNTEAFF.

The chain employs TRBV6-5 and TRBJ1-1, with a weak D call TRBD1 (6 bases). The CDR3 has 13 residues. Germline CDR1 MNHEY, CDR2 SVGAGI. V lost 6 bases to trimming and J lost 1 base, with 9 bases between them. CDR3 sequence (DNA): TGTGCCAGCAGGGGACAAACGAACACTGAAGCTTTCTTT. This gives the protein CASRGQTNTEAFF.

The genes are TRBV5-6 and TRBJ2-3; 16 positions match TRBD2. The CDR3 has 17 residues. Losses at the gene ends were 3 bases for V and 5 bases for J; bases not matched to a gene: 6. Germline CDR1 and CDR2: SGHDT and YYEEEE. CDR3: CASSSGTSGGAGDTQYF. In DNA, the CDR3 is TGTGCCAGCAGCTCCGGGACTAGCGGGGGGGCGGGAGATACGCAGTATTTT.

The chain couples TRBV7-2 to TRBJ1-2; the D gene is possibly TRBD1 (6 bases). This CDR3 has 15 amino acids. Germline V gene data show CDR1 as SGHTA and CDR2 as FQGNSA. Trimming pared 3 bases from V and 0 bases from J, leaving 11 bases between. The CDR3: CASSFPTGSNYGYTF. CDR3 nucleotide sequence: TGTGCCAGCAGCTTCCCTACAGGGTCTAACTATGGCTACACCTTC. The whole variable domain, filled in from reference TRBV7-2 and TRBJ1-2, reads GAGVSQSPSNKVTEKGKDVELRCDPISGHTALYWYRQSLGQGLEFLIYFQGNSAPDKSGLPSDRFSAERTGGSVSTLTIQRTQQEDSAVYLCASSFPTGSNYGYTFGSGTRLTVV.

The CDR3 reads CASSLGGEQYF. CDR3 nucleotides: TGTGCCAGCAGTCTCGGGGGCGAGCAGTACTTC. This chain links TRBV6-5 with TRBJ2-7, with a weak D call TRBD2 (6 bases). Germline loops: CDR1 MNHEY, CDR2 SVGAGI. This CDR3 spans 11 amino acids. The V and J ends lost 5 bases and 6 bases respectively, with 8 bases between them.

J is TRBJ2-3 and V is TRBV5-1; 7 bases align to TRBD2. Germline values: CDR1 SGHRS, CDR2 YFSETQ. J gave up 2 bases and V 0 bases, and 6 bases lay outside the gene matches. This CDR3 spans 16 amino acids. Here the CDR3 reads CASSLEPSGDTDTQYF. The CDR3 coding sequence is TGCGCCAGCAGCTTGGAACCCAGCGGGGACACAGATACGCAGTATTTT. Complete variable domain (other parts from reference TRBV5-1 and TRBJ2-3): KAGVTQTPRYLIKTRGQQVTLSCSPISGHRSVSWYQQTPGQGLQFLFEYFSETQRNKGNFPGRFSGRQFSNSRSEMNVSTLELGDSALYLCASSLEPSGDTDTQYFGPGTRLTVL.

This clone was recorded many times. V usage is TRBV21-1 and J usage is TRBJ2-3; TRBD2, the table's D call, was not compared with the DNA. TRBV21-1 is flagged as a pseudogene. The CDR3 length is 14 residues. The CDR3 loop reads CASSKVPRGDTQYF. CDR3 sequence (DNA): TGTGCCAGCAGCAAAGTTCCCCGGGGGGATACGCAGTATTTT.

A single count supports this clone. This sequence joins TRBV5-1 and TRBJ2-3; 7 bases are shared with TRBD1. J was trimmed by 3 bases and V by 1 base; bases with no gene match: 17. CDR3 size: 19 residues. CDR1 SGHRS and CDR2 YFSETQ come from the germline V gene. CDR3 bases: TGCGCCAGCAGCTTGACACCCGTCCCCTTACAGGGGTCAACAGATACGCAGTATTTT. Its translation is CASSLTPVPLQGSTDTQYF.

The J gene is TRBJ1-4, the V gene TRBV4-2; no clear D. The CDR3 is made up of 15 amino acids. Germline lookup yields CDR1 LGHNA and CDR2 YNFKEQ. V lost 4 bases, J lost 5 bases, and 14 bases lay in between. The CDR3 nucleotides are TGTGCCAGCAGCCCCGACCTTTGGAGAAATGAAAAACTGTTTTTT. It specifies CASSPDLWRNEKLFF.

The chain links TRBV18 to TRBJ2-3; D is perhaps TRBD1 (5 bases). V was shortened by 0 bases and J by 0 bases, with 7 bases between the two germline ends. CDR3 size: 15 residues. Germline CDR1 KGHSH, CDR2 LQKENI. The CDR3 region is CASSPPGPSTDTQYF. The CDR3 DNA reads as TGTGCCAGCTCACCACCGGGGCCGAGCACAGATACGCAGTATTTT.

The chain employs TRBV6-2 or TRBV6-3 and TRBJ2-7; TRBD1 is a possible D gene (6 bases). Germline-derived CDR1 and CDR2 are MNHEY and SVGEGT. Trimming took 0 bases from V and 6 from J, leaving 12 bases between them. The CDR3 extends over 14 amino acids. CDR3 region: CASSYSRTESEQYF. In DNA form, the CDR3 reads TGTGCCAGCAGTTACTCGAGGACAGAATCCGAGCAGTACTTC.

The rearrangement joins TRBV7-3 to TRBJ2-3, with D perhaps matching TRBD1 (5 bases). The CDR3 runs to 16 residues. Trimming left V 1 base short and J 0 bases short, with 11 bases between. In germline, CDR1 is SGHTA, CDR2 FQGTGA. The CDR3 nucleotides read TGTGCCAGCAGCTTAAGCGGACATACAAGCACAGATACGCAGTATTTT. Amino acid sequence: CASSLSGHTSTDTQYF.